Presented here are 21 T cell receptor beta chains from one specimen sequenced in a study of cytomegalovirus exposure and HLA in healthy donors. Sequencing was performed with immunoSEQ multiplex PCR; in TCRdb, only in-frame clones are kept and a portion is missing. The sample comprises roughly 120,000 clones, roughly nine tenths of which are singletons, and under 2% rests with the top ten. The sample taken for sequencing was PBMCs. The receptors originated from a woman aged 18-30 years in good health and CMV-seronegative.

The rearrangement joins TRBV4-3 to TRBJ1-4; TRBD1 matches 10 bases. After removal of 7 bases from V and 5 bases from J, the junction contained 4 bases not matched to a gene. Germline V lookup: CDR1 LGHNA, CDR2 YSLEER. The CDR3 spans 14 residues. CDR3 loop: CASTGDRGNEKLFF. Written as DNA, the CDR3 is TGCGCCAGCACCGGGGACAGGGGCAATGAAAAACTGTTTTTT.

The rearrangement joins TRBV28 to TRBJ2-7, with TRBD1 identical over 9 bases. Germline V lookup: CDR1 MDHEN, CDR2 SYDVKM. This CDR3 contains 14 residues. The ends lost 6 bases at V and 2 bases at J; junction bases unmatched: 5. Here the CDR3 reads CASRMTGGTYEQYF. DNA for the CDR3: TGTGCCAGCAGGATGACAGGGGGAACCTACGAGCAGTACTTC.

The chain links TRBV19 to TRBJ2-3; D is possibly TRBD1 (6 bases). The CDR3 runs 16 residues. The germline V and J ends were trimmed by 1 base and 2 bases, with 13 bases remaining between them. The germline CDR1 and CDR2 sequences are LNHDA and SQIVND (reference sequence). Here the CDR3 reads CASSIGRTVYTDTQYF. CDR3 bases: TGTGCCAGTAGTATAGGTAGGACAGTCTACACAGATACGCAGTATTTT.

This chain uses TRBV9 with TRBJ1-3; 9 bases line up with TRBD1. The V gene's germline CDR1 is SGDLS and CDR2 YYNGEE. V was clipped by 2 bases and J by 3 bases; unmatched bases: 6. The CDR3 loop spans 16 amino acids. The CDR3 sequence is CASSVEQGAYGNTIYF. As DNA, the CDR3 is TGTGCCAGCAGCGTCGAACAGGGGGCGTATGGAAACACCATATATTTT. Filled out from reference TRBV9 and TRBJ1-3, the complete variable domain reads DSGVTQTPKHLITATGQRVTLRCSPRSGDLSVYWYQQSLDQGLQFLIQYYNGEERAKGNILERFSAQQFPDLHSELNLSSLELGDSALYFCASSVEQGAYGNTIYFGEGSWLTVV.

The chain joins TRBV28 to TRBJ2-7; 8 nucleotides match TRBD2. With 3 bases clipped from V and 4 bases from J, the junction kept 5 bases outside the gene matches. Germline CDR1 and CDR2: MDHEN and SYDVKM. The CDR3 is 14 residues long. CDR3 loop: CASSLREVKYEQYF. The CDR3 bases are TGTGCCAGCAGTTTGCGGGAGGTTAAATACGAGCAGTACTTC.

The count of this clone is one. The chain uses TRBV10-2 and TRBJ2-7; TRBD2 might be the D (5 bases). V was cut by 4 bases and J by 2 bases, with 12 bases left in between. Looked up from germline, CDR1 is WSHSY and CDR2 is SAAADI. The CDR3 extends over 14 amino acids. The CDR3 loop is CASSVRGYTYEQYF. CDR3 bases: TGCGCCAGCAGTGTTCGCGGGTATACCTACGAGCAGTACTTC.

Only one count was recorded for this clone. The chain carries TRBV10-1 and TRBJ1-6; D is perhaps TRBD1 (6 bases). Deletions cut 6 bases from V and 7 bases from J, with 13 bases between. CDR1 is WNHNN and CDR2 is SYGVQD in the germline V gene (reference sequence). The CDR3 has 14 residues. CDR3 nucleotides: TGCGCCAGCAGCCTAGACAGGCGGAATTCACCCCTCCACTTT. Its translation is CASSLDRRNSPLHF.

Written as DNA, the CDR3 is TGTGCCTGGAGTGGGACAGGGAATGAAAAACTGTTTTTT. Amino acids: CAWSGTGNEKLFF. The chain employs TRBV30 and TRBJ1-4; 8 bases line up with TRBD1. Germline lookup yields CDR1 GTSNPN and CDR2 SVGIG (reference sequence). CDR3 length equals 13 residues. Trimming at V came to 1 base and at J to 5 bases, leaving 0 bases not matched to a gene.

The chain carries TRBV28 and TRBJ1-5; D gene uncertain. The CDR3 runs to 15 residues. Trimming pared 3 bases from V and 2 bases from J, leaving 11 bases between. Per germline, CDR1 MDHEN and CDR2 SYDVKM. CDR3 in DNA: TGTGCCAGCAGTTTCAGAGGGTTGGGCAATCAGCCCCAGCATTTT. It codes for CASSFRGLGNQPQHF.

The chain has TRBV13 and TRBJ2-1; possibly TRBD1 for D (6 bases). Germline-derived CDR1 and CDR2 are PRHDT and FYEKMQ (reference sequence). The CDR3 sequence is 17 residues long. V was cut by 5 bases and J by 1 base, with 18 bases left in between. CDR3 sequence: CASSSKNGQTSYNEQFF. The CDR3 region has the DNA TGTGCCAGCAGCAGTAAAAATGGACAGACGTCCTACAATGAGCAGTTCTTC.

V gene TRBV5-4 combines with J gene TRBJ1-2, with a possible D match to TRBD1 (5 bases). The V and J ends lost 9 bases and 1 base respectively, with 13 bases between them. The CDR3 length is 13 residues. The germline gives CDR1 SGHNT, CDR2 YYREEE (reference sequence). The CDR3 spells CATTPRGNYGYTF. DNA for the CDR3: TGTGCCACCACCCCAAGGGGTAACTATGGCTACACCTTC.

This chain joins TRBV11-2 and TRBJ2-7; 8 nucleotides align to TRBD1. V lost 4 bases and J lost 3; bases outside the gene matches: 5. The CDR3 extends over 14 amino acids. In germline, CDR1 is SGHAT, CDR2 FQNNGV. CDR3: CASSSGTGLYEQYF. DNA of the CDR3: TGTGCCAGCAGCTCCGGGACAGGACTCTACGAGCAGTACTTC.

This chain connects TRBV18 to TRBJ2-1; 9 nucleotides agree with TRBD2. Germline-derived CDR1 and CDR2 are KGHSH and LQKENI. The trim removed 4 bases at V and 4 bases at J, leaving 8 bases unmatched. The CDR3 extends over 16 amino acids. The DNA of the CDR3 is TGTGCCAGCTCACTGCCGACTAGCGGACAATACAATGAGCAGTTCTTC. It yields the protein CASSLPTSGQYNEQFF.

With regard to this clone: Other DNA sequences in the sample encode the same CDR3. This chain links TRBV9 with TRBJ1-3; D unclear. Germline V gene data show CDR1 as SGDLS and CDR2 as YYNGEE. Trimming took off 0 bases at V and 1 base at J, with 2 bases between the two ends. This CDR3 has 13 residues. The CDR3 DNA follows: TGTGCCAGCAGCGTAGCTTCTGGAAACACCATATATTTT. Its translation: CASSVASGNTIYF.

V usage is TRBV10-3 and J usage is TRBJ2-5; weak D call: TRBD1 (6 bases). Trimming cost V 9 bases and J 4 bases, with 18 bases left between them. CDR1 ENHRY and CDR2 SYGVKD come from the germline V gene. The CDR3 consists of 14 residues. CDR3 sequence reads: CAISFLEGVETQYF. The DNA for the CDR3 is TGTGCCATTTCTTTCCTCGAGGGGGTAGAGACCCAGTACTTC.

The chain has TRBV7-3 and TRBJ2-1; TRBD1 aligns across 7 bases. The CDR3 is made up of 14 amino acids. The germline V gene has CDR1 SGHTA and CDR2 FQGTGA. V lost 3 bases, J lost 3 bases, and 2 bases stayed unmatched. In nucleotides, the CDR3 is TGTGCCAGCAGCTTGCAGGGGGTCTACAATGAGCAGTTCTTC. It yields the protein CASSLQGVYNEQFF.

J is TRBJ1-2 and V is TRBV29-1; no clear D. This CDR3 has 10 residues. V was shortened by 4 bases and J by 7 bases, with 7 bases between the two germline ends. Germline CDR1 SQVTM, CDR2 ANQGSEA. The CDR3 sequence is CSVVTGGYTF. The CDR3 DNA reads TGCAGCGTTGTTACTGGTGGCTACACCTTC.

This rearrangement joins TRBV7-9 to TRBJ1-1, with 8 bases that match TRBD1. Trimming cost V 0 bases and J 2 bases; bases outside gene matches: 8. In germline, CDR1 is SEHNR, CDR2 FQNEAQ (reference sequence). CDR3 size: 17 residues. CDR3 sequence: CASSLAAGGAGNTEAFF. The DNA for the CDR3 is TGTGCCAGCAGCTTAGCTGCAGGGGGCGCGGGTAACACTGAAGCTTTCTTT.

This sequence joins TRBV11-2 and TRBJ1-5; D unresolved. V lost 0 bases and J lost 4, with 4 bases in between. Germline V CDR1 and CDR2: SGHAT, FQNNGV. The CDR3 covers 13 residues. The CDR3 DNA reads TGTGCCAGCAGCTTAGACCGGAATCAGCCCCAGCATTTT. It codes for CASSLDRNQPQHF. Full variable domain (missing parts from reference TRBV11-2 and TRBJ1-5): EAGVAQSPRYKIIEKRQSVAFWCNPISGHATLYWYQQILGQGPKLLIQFQNNGVVDDSQLPKDRFSAERLKGVDSTLKIQPAKLEDSAVYLCASSLDRNQPQHFGDGTRLSIL.

The chain is built from TRBV15 and TRBJ2-1; 8 bases match TRBD2. Germline V gives CDR1 LNHNV, CDR2 YYDKDF (reference sequence). V shed 8 bases, J shed 7 bases, and the junction held 13 bases outside the gene matches. The CDR3 loop spans 15 amino acids. The CDR3, as DNA: TGTGCCACCGAGGAGCAAGCGGGAGAGGTAAATGAGCAGTTCTTC. This sequence encodes CATEEQAGEVNEQFF.

CDR3: CASSQWGTAKNIQYF. The CDR3, as DNA: TGTGCCAGCAGCCAATGGGGCACAGCCAAAAACATTCAGTACTTC. The rearrangement joins TRBV9 to TRBJ2-4; the D gene is possibly TRBD1 (5 bases). V dropped 4 bases and J dropped 0 bases, with 11 bases sitting between them. Germline lookup yields CDR1 SGDLS and CDR2 YYNGEE. This CDR3 contains 15 residues.